This TCR beta chain derives from a study of esophageal squamous cell carcinoma under preoperative chemotherapy. Study at large: TCR repertoires were profiled from both peripheral blood T cells and tumor-infiltrating lymphocytes. Points from the study as a whole: After paclitaxel-nedaplatin, abundant clones were more likely to contract than amplify. After chemotherapy, TCR diversity rose significantly in peripheral T cells but not in tumor-infiltrating lymphocytes.

The time point: before preoperative PTX-NDP chemotherapy. Paclitaxel-nedaplatin chemotherapy was given to patients ahead of their surgery. Trimming took 2 bases from V and 13 from J; bases not matched to a gene: 23. Germline lookup yields CDR1 MNHNS and CDR2 SASEGT. The CDR3 is made up of 18 amino acids. TCRdb reprocessed the PCR reads with MiXCR, giving one entry per CDR3 protein. The table has 15,000 or so distinct CDR3 sequences, just under 50% seen once; the top ten hold approximately 30%. Comments on this clonotype: Its matching antigen is unknown. A clone one base away is much larger, so this may be a read error.

This receptor was obtained from a human donor with esophageal squamous cell carcinoma. The donor label of this sample is uncertain. The chain links TRBV6-1 to TRBJ2-4, with 7 bases that match TRBD2. This specimen was collected from a patient given preoperative chemotherapy. The CDR3 sequence is CASSETTVSLLARNEQYF. The DNA of the CDR3 is TGTGCCAGCAGTGAAACGACAGTTTCGCTACTAGCGCGCAATGAGCAGTACTTC.